A single sample is the source of the 14 T cell receptor beta chains below, sequenced in a study of T cell repertoires in cytomegalovirus infection. TCRdb re-derived calls from the reads in MiXCR, one entry per CDR3 protein. The sample has hundreds of thousands of distinct CDR3 sequences, roughly 35% seen once. Sequencing was done on a sample of PBMCs. These receptor sequences come from a human donor in good health (CMV status not recorded). Some clones in this sample may be carry-over from other donors' samples.

The chain carries TRBV20-1 and TRBJ2-5; 11 positions agree with TRBD2. V lost 2 bases to trimming and J lost 0 bases; unmatched junction nucleotides: 11. Germline V gene lookup returns CDR1 DFQATT and CDR2 SNEGSKA (reference sequence). This CDR3 has 18 residues. CDR3 coding DNA: TGCAGTGCTAGAACCACCCCCGGACTAGCGGGTTACCAAGAGACCCAGTACTTC. Translating gives CSARTTPGLAGYQETQYF.

The chain recombines TRBV2 with TRBJ1-5, with 7 bases fitting TRBD1. With 5 bases clipped from V and 1 base from J, the junction kept 5 bases outside the gene matches. Germline V gives CDR1 SNHLY, CDR2 FYNNEI. The length of the CDR3 is 15 residues. The CDR3 region has the DNA TGTGCCAGCAGTCCCGGACAGGTCAGCAATCAGCCCCAGCATTTT. This encodes CASSPGQVSNQPQHF.

The table lists this clonotype with many counts. The chain carries TRBV7-2 and TRBJ2-1; TRBD2 matches 11 bases. The CDR3 covers 13 residues. Trimming removed 5 bases from V and 15 bases from J; junction bases left unmatched: 9. The V gene's germline CDR1 is SGHTA and CDR2 FQGNSA. This CDR3 reads CASSLIAGGPSFF. Written as DNA, the CDR3 is TGTGCCAGCAGCCTAATAGCGGGAGGGCCTTCGTTCTTC.

To note about this clonotype: This clone may be a read error of a much larger clone one base away. V is TRBV20-1 and J is TRBJ2-7; no clear D gene. V dropped 3 bases and J dropped 6 bases, with 12 bases sitting between them. The V gene's germline CDR1 is DFQATT and CDR2 SNEGSKA (reference sequence). The CDR3 is made up of 12 amino acids. The CDR3 sequence: CSASPWFFEQYF. CDR3 DNA: TGCAGTGCTAGTCCCTGGTTTTTCGAGCAGTACTTC.

This clonotype was seen only a few times. V usage is TRBV7-8 and J usage is TRBJ2-7; no clear D gene. Per germline, CDR1 SGHVS and CDR2 FQNEAQ. Between the trimmed V and J ends, which lost 5 bases and 2 bases, there was a span of 13 bases. CDR3 length: 14 residues. The CDR3 region has the DNA TGTGCCAGCAGCCCTACAAGGGTCACCTACGAGCAGTACTTC. Amino acids: CASSPTRVTYEQYF.

The V gene is TRBV10-3, the J gene TRBJ1-5, with no clear D. The V end was cut by 2 bases, the J end by 7 bases, with 12 bases between. CDR1 ENHRY and CDR2 SYGVKD come from the germline V gene. This CDR3 contains 14 residues. CDR3 region: CAISENRTRQPQHF. Written as DNA, the CDR3 is TGTGCCATCAGTGAGAACCGGACTCGACAGCCCCAGCATTTT.

As regards this clonotype: Germline and junction disagree at one end, which may indicate a read error. The genes are TRBV2 and TRBJ2-4; D ambiguous. This CDR3 has 15 residues. Per germline, CDR1 SNHLY and CDR2 FYNNEI. CDR3: CASREDQVAKNIQYF. The CDR3 DNA follows: TGTGCCAGCAGAGAAGACCAAGTAGCCAAAAACATTCAGTACTTC.

This clonotype was counted a few times. The chain has TRBV11-2 and TRBJ2-1; D tentatively reads TRBD1 or TRBD2 (5 bases each). V dropped 5 bases and J dropped 2 bases, with 13 bases sitting between them. The CDR3 loop spans 15 amino acids. Germline lookup yields CDR1 SGHAT and CDR2 FQNNGV. The CDR3 sequence: CASSVGTVPYNEQFF. The CDR3 nucleotides are TGTGCCAGCAGCGTCGGGACGGTGCCCTACAATGAGCAGTTCTTC.

This clonotype was recorded once. The chain recombines TRBV27 with TRBJ1-2; perhaps TRBD1 as D (5 bases). Trimming stripped 7 bases from V and 5 bases from J, with 11 bases between. Germline V gene sequence: CDR1 MNHEY, CDR2 SMNVEV (reference sequence). CDR3 length equals 12 residues. Written as DNA, the CDR3 is TGTGCCAGCAAGGGACTGAATTATGGCTACACCTTC. This sequence encodes CASKGLNYGYTF.

This chain connects TRBV19 to TRBJ2-7; possible D gene TRBD2, 6 bases. Germline V gives CDR1 LNHDA, CDR2 SQIVND (reference sequence). Trimming took 7 bases from V and 3 from J, leaving 19 bases between them. The CDR3 is 15 residues long. The CDR3 DNA is TGTGCCAGTACCCCGACTAGTTTGCCTGACTACGAGCAGTACTTC. This sequence encodes CASTPTSLPDYEQYF.

The chain links TRBV7-2 to TRBJ2-1; 13 bases fit TRBD2. J lost 4 bases, V lost 2 bases, and 5 bases had no gene match. The CDR3 contains 17 residues. Germline V lookup: CDR1 SGHTA, CDR2 FQGNSA. CDR3: CASSLRTSGGGYNEQFF. As DNA, the CDR3 is TGTGCCAGCAGCTTAAGGACTAGCGGGGGAGGATACAATGAGCAGTTCTTC.

The V gene is TRBV12-3 or TRBV12-4, the J gene TRBJ1-1; weak D call: TRBD1 (6 bases). V lost 5 bases and J 11 bases, leaving 18 bases between the germline ends. This CDR3 comprises 13 residues. The CDR3 sequence: CASSPAGPGVAFF. The CDR3 DNA reads TGTGCCAGCAGTCCCGCAGGGCCAGGGGTGGCTTTCTTT.

As regards this clonotype: The CDR3 ends on some other residue instead of the conserved phenylalanine or tryptophan, so this is likely a read error. The genes are TRBV12-3 or TRBV12-4 and TRBJ1-2; the D is unclear. Trimming took off 2 bases at V and 4 bases at J, with 14 bases between the two ends. The CDR3 length is 15 residues. Here the CDR3 reads CASSLSSGPSYGYTL. As DNA, the CDR3 is TGTGCCAGCAGTTTAAGCTCCGGGCCTTCCTATGGCTACACCTTA.

The chain recombines TRBV7-2 with TRBJ2-3, with TRBD2 identical over 14 bases. Trimming cost V 5 bases and J 5 bases; bases outside gene matches: 6. Per germline, CDR1 SGHTA and CDR2 FQGNSA. The CDR3 consists of 16 residues. In DNA form, the CDR3 reads TGTGCCAGCAGCCGGGGACTAGCGGGAGCTCGAGATACGCAGTATTTT. Translating gives CASSRGLAGARDTQYF.